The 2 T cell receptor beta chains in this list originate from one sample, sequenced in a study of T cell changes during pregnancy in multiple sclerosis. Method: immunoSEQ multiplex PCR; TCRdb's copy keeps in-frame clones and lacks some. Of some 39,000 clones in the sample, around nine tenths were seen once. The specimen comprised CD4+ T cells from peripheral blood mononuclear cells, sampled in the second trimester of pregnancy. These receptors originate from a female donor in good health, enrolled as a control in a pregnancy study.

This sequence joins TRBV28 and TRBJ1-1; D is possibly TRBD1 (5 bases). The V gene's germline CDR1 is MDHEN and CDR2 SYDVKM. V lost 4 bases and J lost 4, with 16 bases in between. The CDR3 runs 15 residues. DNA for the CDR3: TGTGCCAGCAGTTCAAGTCAGGGTAGGTTCACTGAAGCTTTCTTT. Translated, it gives CASSSSQGRFTEAFF.

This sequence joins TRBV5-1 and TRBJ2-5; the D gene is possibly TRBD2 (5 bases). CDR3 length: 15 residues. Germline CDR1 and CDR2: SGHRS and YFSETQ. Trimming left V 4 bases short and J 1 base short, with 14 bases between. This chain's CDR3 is CASSPSPSGQETQYF. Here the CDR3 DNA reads TGCGCCAGCAGCCCATCACCCAGCGGCCAAGAGACCCAGTACTTC.